This TCR beta chain stems from a study of blood T cells in healthy people across ages. Notes on the study in general: Changes seen in expanded clonotypes were possibly confounded by donor CMV status left unknown.

It was with a sample-barcoded 5' primer and a J-beta primer mix that a second PCR of roughly 6 to 12 cycles was run. At least 2.5 million CDR3-containing paired-end reads were obtained per sample. Via MiXCR, TCRdb re-called the 5' RACE reads, giving one row per CDR3 protein. Among approximately 1,100,000 distinct CDR3 sequences, more than 40% were seen once, and the ten largest hold over 15%. Caucasian, healthy and from Russia, the donors were aged between roughly 6 and 95. This clonotype occurred a few times. Its target is unknown. The CDR3 consists of 16 residues. V was trimmed by 2 bases and J by 5 bases, leaving 18 bases between them. Per germline, CDR1 ENHRY and CDR2 SYGVKD.

The rearrangement uses TRBV10-3 and TRBJ1-2, with D maybe TRBD1 (6 bases). The receptor was isolated from a woman aged 55-69 years in good health. Specimen: blood. In DNA, the CDR3 is TGTGCCATCAGTGAGGGTATTGGGGGGCCTTGGTATGGCTACACCTTC. This encodes CAISEGIGGPWYGYTF.